This entry lists 23 T cell receptor beta chains sequenced from one sample in a study of cytomegalovirus exposure and HLA in healthy donors. Both 60 Vbeta primers and 13 Jbeta primers went into the PCR. Measured with immunoSEQ multiplex PCR; TCRdb has only the in-frame clones, and not every one. The table records around 190,000 clones, approximately 77% of them present only once. The sample taken for sequencing was PBMCs. Receptors originate from a man between 40 and 49 years old in good health and CMV-seropositive.

The V gene is TRBV19, the J gene TRBJ2-5, with 8 bases identical to TRBD2. The J call may be in error: the DNA end matches TRBJ2-7 better. Germline CDR1 and CDR2: LNHDA and SQIVND (reference sequence). The CDR3 is 14 residues long. CDR3 loop: CASSNSGDSYEQYF. The CDR3 nucleotides are TGTGCCAGTTCTAATAGCGGGGACTCCTACGAGCAGTACTTC.

Only a few counts were recorded for this clone. V gene TRBV18 combines with J gene TRBJ1-2; TRBD1 agrees at 7 bases. V lost 2 bases to trimming and J lost 4 bases; unmatched junction nucleotides: 7. This CDR3 has 15 amino acids. Germline V gives CDR1 KGHSH, CDR2 LQKENI. The CDR3 region is CASSPWTGEPYGYTF. CDR3 bases: TGTGCCAGCTCACCATGGACAGGCGAACCCTATGGCTACACCTTC.

The rearrangement links TRBV7-6 to TRBJ2-1, with TRBD1 matching 7 bases. CDR1 is SGHVS and CDR2 is FNYEAQ in the germline V gene. Germline trimming cut 2 bases from V and 1 base from J; bases unmatched to any gene: 8. The CDR3 length is 17 residues. The CDR3 region has the DNA TGTGCCAGCAGCTTACCCCGACAGGGTCGGTCCTACAATGAGCAGTTCTTC. Protein: CASSLPRQGRSYNEQFF.

This clone turned up a few times. The genes are TRBV7-9 and TRBJ2-5; 7 positions match TRBD2. The CDR3 has 13 residues. Germline V gene data show CDR1 as SEHNR and CDR2 as FQNEAQ (reference sequence). V dropped 3 bases and J dropped 8; count of bases not matched to a gene: 6. Written as DNA, the CDR3 is TGTGCCAGCAGCTTGTCTGGGGGGGGAACCCAGTACTTC. Encoded protein: CASSLSGGGTQYF.

The chain recombines TRBV27 with TRBJ2-5, with 13 bases lining up with TRBD2. CDR1 MNHEY and CDR2 SMNVEV come from the germline V gene (reference sequence). The CDR3 has 19 residues. The ends lost 5 bases at V and 1 base at J; junction bases unmatched: 13. This CDR3 is CASSPTSGRRARPQETQYF. CDR3 nucleotide sequence: TGTGCCAGCAGTCCGACTAGCGGGAGGAGGGCGAGGCCCCAAGAGACCCAGTACTTC.

CDR3 sequence (DNA): TGTGCCAGCAGTAGGCGGGAGCCCTACGAGCAGTACTTC. As protein: CASSRREPYEQYF. The chain uses TRBV28 and TRBJ2-7; the match to TRBD2 covers 7 bases. This CDR3 is built from 13 residues. Germline CDR1 MDHEN, CDR2 SYDVKM. Unmatched junction bases numbered 3, after V lost 5 bases and J lost 2 bases.

The V gene is TRBV9, the J gene TRBJ2-5, with D possibly being TRBD2 (5 bases). V lost 2 bases to trimming and J lost 2 bases, with 16 bases between them. This CDR3 comprises 16 residues. CDR1 and CDR2 (germline): SGDLS, YYNGEE. The CDR3 here is CASSVGPIPGQETQYF. The CDR3 coding sequence is TGTGCCAGCAGCGTTGGGCCCATTCCGGGACAAGAGACCCAGTACTTC.

V gene TRBV4-2 combines with J gene TRBJ2-1; 7 nucleotides line up with TRBD2. The CDR3 sequence is 13 residues long. With 3 bases clipped from V and 8 bases from J, the junction kept 4 bases outside the gene matches. Germline V gene sequence: CDR1 LGHNA, CDR2 YNFKEQ. The DNA of the CDR3 is TGTGCCAGCAGCCAGGGGGGGTCGCATGAGCAGTTCTTC. Amino acids: CASSQGGSHEQFF.

The chain joins TRBV7-7 to TRBJ2-1; 11 positions match TRBD2. After removal of 5 bases from V and 7 bases from J, the junction contained 10 bases not matched to a gene. The CDR3 runs 16 residues. Germline V lookup: CDR1 SSHAT, CDR2 FNYEAQ (reference sequence). The CDR3 nucleotides are TGTGCCAGCAGCCCCGGAACTAGCGGGAGTATAAATGAGCAGTTCTTC. As protein: CASSPGTSGSINEQFF.

This chain uses TRBV11-2 with TRBJ2-7; 8 bases map to TRBD2. The J segment lost 1 base and the V segment lost 5 bases, leaving 7 bases of the junction unmatched. Germline-derived CDR1 and CDR2 are SGHAT and FQNNGV. The CDR3 runs 15 residues. The CDR3 coding sequence is TGTGCCAGCAGCCTTAGGACTAGCTTATCCTACGAGCAGTACTTC. Protein sequence: CASSLRTSLSYEQYF.

The rearrangement uses TRBV6-1 and TRBJ1-5; a weak D match, TRBD1 (5 bases). This CDR3 contains 15 residues. Trimming cost V 6 bases and J 5 bases, with 17 bases left between them. Germline lookup yields CDR1 MNHNS and CDR2 SASEGT. The CDR3 region is CASRSMYGADQPQHF. CDR3 DNA sequence: TGTGCCAGCAGGAGCATGTATGGGGCGGATCAGCCCCAGCATTTT.

V usage is TRBV7-9 and J usage is TRBJ2-3; no definite D call. The CDR3 has 15 amino acids. Germline V CDR1 and CDR2: SEHNR, FQNEAQ (reference sequence). V lost 0 bases and J lost 6, with 13 bases in between. The CDR3 DNA is TGTGCCAGCAGCTTAGCCATAGCCGTGCGGGATACGCAGTATTTT. Translation: CASSLAIAVRDTQYF.

V gene TRBV6-1 combines with J gene TRBJ2-7; the match to TRBD1 covers 10 bases. The CDR3 sequence is 14 residues long. Germline V gene sequence: CDR1 MNHNS, CDR2 SASEGT. V lost 5 bases to trimming and J lost 7 bases; unmatched junction nucleotides: 8. This CDR3 is CASSLGQGTGEQYF. In DNA, the CDR3 is TGTGCCAGCAGTTTGGGACAGGGGACGGGGGAGCAGTACTTC.

The CDR3, as DNA: TGTGCCAGTAGAGAGGGAGTCACCGGGGAGCTGTTTTTT. Amino acids: CASREGVTGELFF. The J gene is TRBJ2-2, the V gene TRBV19; tentatively, D is TRBD2 (5 bases). Germline V lookup: CDR1 LNHDA, CDR2 SQIVND (reference sequence). The CDR3 runs 13 residues. The germline V and J ends were trimmed by 6 bases and 4 bases, with 9 bases remaining between them.

A few counts support this clone. V gene TRBV7-9 combines with J gene TRBJ2-1; 7 positions agree with TRBD1. Germline CDR1 SEHNR, CDR2 FQNEAQ (reference sequence). V was pared by 0 bases and J by 5 bases, with 4 bases of the junction left unmatched. The CDR3 has 15 residues. CDR3 in amino acids: CASSLAGGQNNEQFF. The CDR3 nucleotides read TGTGCCAGCAGCTTAGCTGGGGGACAGAACAATGAGCAGTTCTTC.

V usage is TRBV7-9 and J usage is TRBJ1-2; D might be TRBD1 (6 bases). The CDR3 loop spans 14 amino acids. Deletions cut 5 bases from V and 3 bases from J, with 13 bases between. Germline V gene lookup returns CDR1 SEHNR and CDR2 FQNEAQ (reference sequence). CDR3 nucleotides: TGTGCCAGCAGCACAGGGAGTAGACACTATGGCTACACCTTC. It is translated as CASSTGSRHYGYTF.

This clone showed up just once. The chain recombines TRBV25-1 with TRBJ2-3; 12 nucleotides align to TRBD2. CDR1 and CDR2 from the germline V gene are MGHDK and SYGVNS. Trimming cost V 7 bases and J 4 bases; bases outside gene matches: 12. The CDR3 runs 17 residues. In nucleotides, the CDR3 is TGTGCCAGCACGAAGGCTAGCGGGGGGGCCTGGGCAGATACGCAGTATTTT. Amino acids: CASTKASGGAWADTQYF.

The genes are TRBV10-3 and TRBJ2-7; 7 positions match TRBD1. With V trimmed by 9 bases and J by 6 bases, 11 bases remained unmatched. Germline V gene sequence: CDR1 ENHRY, CDR2 SYGVKD. This CDR3 comprises 13 residues. In nucleotides, the CDR3 is TGTGCCATTATGACCGGGACAGATGGCGAGCAGTACTTC. Its translation: CAIMTGTDGEQYF.

V is TRBV6-1 and J is TRBJ1-5; 8 bases are a match to TRBD1. From germline, CDR1 is MNHNS and CDR2 SASEGT. The trim removed 5 bases at V and 0 bases at J, leaving 3 bases unmatched. The CDR3 loop spans 15 amino acids. The CDR3 DNA is TGTGCCAGCAGTAGACAGGGGTATAGCAATCAGCCCCAGCATTTT. It encodes CASSRQGYSNQPQHF.

Only a few counts were recorded for this clone. The chain employs TRBV28 and TRBJ2-5; 8 bases are shared with TRBD2. The CDR3 sequence is 15 residues long. Germline V gene data show CDR1 as MDHEN and CDR2 as SYDVKM. J lost 4 bases, V lost 6 bases, and 10 bases had no gene match. In nucleotides, the CDR3 is TGTGCCAGCAGCGCCAGCGGGAGTGTTCGAGAGACCCAGTACTTC. This gives the protein CASSASGSVRETQYF.

The chain couples TRBV4-2 to TRBJ2-1; TRBD2 agrees at 7 bases. The ends lost 4 bases at V and 10 bases at J; junction bases unmatched: 16. This CDR3 spans 16 amino acids. The germline gives CDR1 LGHNA, CDR2 YNFKEQ. CDR3 sequence reads: CASSRSLAAKPEEQFF. The DNA of the CDR3 is TGTGCCAGCAGCCGCTCCCTAGCGGCTAAACCGGAGGAGCAGTTCTTC.

This clone was detected a few times. This rearrangement joins TRBV4-1 to TRBJ1-2; D is uncertain. Trimming left V 0 bases short and J 4 bases short, with 12 bases between. This CDR3 has 15 residues. Germline CDR1 MGHRA, CDR2 YSYEKL. The CDR3 nucleotides are TGCGCCAGCAGCCAAGAGTCCGCCGCGGGCTATGGCTACACCTTC. Translated, it gives CASSQESAAGYGYTF.

The V gene is TRBV6-5, the J gene TRBJ2-2; D is perhaps TRBD1 (6 bases). The CDR3 length is 15 residues. The V end lost 5 bases, the J end lost 1 base, and 11 bases lay between the germline ends. Germline assignment: CDR1 MNHEY and CDR2 SVGAGI. The DNA of the CDR3 is TGTGCCAGCAGTCAGGGGCTCCTGAACACCGGGGAGCTGTTTTTT. Encoded protein: CASSQGLLNTGELFF.